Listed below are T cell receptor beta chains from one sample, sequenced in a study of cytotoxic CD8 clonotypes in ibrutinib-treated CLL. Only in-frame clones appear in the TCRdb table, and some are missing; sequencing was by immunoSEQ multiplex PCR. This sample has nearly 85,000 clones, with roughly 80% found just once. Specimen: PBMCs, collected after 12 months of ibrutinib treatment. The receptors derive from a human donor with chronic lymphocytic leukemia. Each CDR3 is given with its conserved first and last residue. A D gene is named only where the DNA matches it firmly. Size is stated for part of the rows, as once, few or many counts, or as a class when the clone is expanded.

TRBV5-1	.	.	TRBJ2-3	CASSGGSTDTQYF	TGCGCCAGCAGCGGGGGGAGCACAGATACGCAGTATTTT
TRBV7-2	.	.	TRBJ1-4	CASSRGPATNEKLFF	TGTGCCAGCAGCCGCGGGCCCGCAACTAATGAAAAACTGTTTTTT
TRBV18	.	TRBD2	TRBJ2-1	CASSPPPTSGRMNEQFF	TGTGCCAGCTCACCACCGCCTACTAGCGGGAGGATGAATGAGCAGTTCTTC
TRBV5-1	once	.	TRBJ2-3	CASSPGVTDTQYF	TGCGCCAGCAGCCCGGGGGTCACAGATACGCAGTATTTT
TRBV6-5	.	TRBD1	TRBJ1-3	CASSYSTGGSGNTIYF	TGTGCCAGCAGTTACTCGACAGGGGGTTCAGGAAACACCATATATTTT
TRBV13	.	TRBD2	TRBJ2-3	CASSPVGGITQYF	TGTGCCAGCAGCCCGGTGGGGGGGATCACGCAGTATTTT
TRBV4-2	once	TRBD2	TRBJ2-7	CASSQLADTGGEQYF	TGTGCCAGCAGCCAGCTCGCGGACACGGGGGGCGAGCAGTACTTC
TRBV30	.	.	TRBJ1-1	CAWKTDPQMNTEAFF	TGTGCCTGGAAGACAGACCCCCAGATGAACACTGAAGCTTTCTTT
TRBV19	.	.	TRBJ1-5	CASSIDQGLAQHF	TGTGCCAGTAGTATAGACCAGGGATTGGCCCAGCATTTT
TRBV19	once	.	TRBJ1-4	CASSVWGATNEKLFF	TGTGCCAGTAGCGTCTGGGGGGCAACTAATGAAAAACTGTTTTTT
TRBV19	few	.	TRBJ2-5	CASSMREGEGTQYF	TGTGCCAGTAGTATGAGGGAGGGGGAAGGGACCCAGTACTTC
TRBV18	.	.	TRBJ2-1	CASSRDPTDNEQFF	TGTGCCAGCTCACGGGACCCCACAGACAATGAGCAGTTCTTC
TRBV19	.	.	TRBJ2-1	CASSIESGATYNEQFF	TGTGCCAGTAGTATAGAGTCCGGCGCCACCTACAATGAGCAGTTCTTC
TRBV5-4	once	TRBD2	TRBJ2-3	CASSGGGYGTDTQYF	TGTGCCAGCAGCGGGGGGGGATACGGCACAGATACGCAGTATTTT
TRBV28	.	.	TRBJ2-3	CASIKGDTQYF	TGTGCCAGCATAAAGGGGGATACGCAGTATTTT
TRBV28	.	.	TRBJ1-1	CASSWGGTEAFF	TGTGCCAGCAGTTGGGGCGGGACTGAAGCTTTCTTT
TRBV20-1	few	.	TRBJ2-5	CSAPTETQYF	TGCAGTGCTCCGACGGAGACCCAGTACTTC
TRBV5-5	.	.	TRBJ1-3	CASSPWGAGNTIYF	TGTGCCAGCAGCCCGTGGGGGGCTGGAAACACCATATATTTT
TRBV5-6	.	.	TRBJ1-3	CASSLPEGAGNTIYF	TGTGCCAGCAGCTTGCCCGAGGGGGCTGGAAACACCATATATTTT
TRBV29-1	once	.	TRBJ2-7	CSVASGAYEQYF	TGCAGCGTTGCCTCAGGGGCGTACGAGCAGTACTTC
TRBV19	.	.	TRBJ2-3	CASSSLVTDTQYF	TGTGCCAGTAGTAGCCTAGTCACAGATACGCAGTATTTT
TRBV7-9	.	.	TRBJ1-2	CASSSGDYGYTF	TGTGCCAGCAGCTCAGGGGACTATGGCTACACCTTC
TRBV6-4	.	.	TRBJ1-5	CASSPRGGGGNQPQHF	TGTGCCAGCAGCCCCCGGGGGGGCGGCGGCAATCAGCCCCAGCATTTT
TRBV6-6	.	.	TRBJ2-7	CASRTDRAYEQYF	TGTGCCAGCAGGACCGACAGAGCATACGAGCAGTACTTC
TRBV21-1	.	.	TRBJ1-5	CASSKGVGGQPQHF	TGTGCCAGCAGCAAAGGAGTTGGAGGTCAGCCCCAGCATTTT
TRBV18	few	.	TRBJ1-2	CASSPREGPYGYTF	TGTGCCAGCTCACCACGGGAGGGCCCCTATGGCTACACCTTC
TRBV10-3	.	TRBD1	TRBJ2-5	CASTSTGGGETQYF	TGTGCCAGCACATCAACAGGGGGCGGAGAGACCCAGTACTTC
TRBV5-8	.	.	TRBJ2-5	CASSGPGHLQETQYF	TGTGCCAGCAGCGGACCGGGACACCTACAAGAGACCCAGTACTTC
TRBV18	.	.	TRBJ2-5	CASSPQGRVWETQYF	TGTGCCAGCTCACCACAAGGCAGGGTTTGGGAGACCCAGTACTTC
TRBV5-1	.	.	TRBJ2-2	CASSLDVGSTNTGELFF	TGCGCCAGCAGCTTGGATGTTGGGAGCACGAACACCGGGGAGCTGTTTTTT
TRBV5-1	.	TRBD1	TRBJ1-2	CASSPATGALGGYTF	TGCGCCAGCAGCCCCGCGACAGGGGCCCTGGGGGGCTACACCTTC
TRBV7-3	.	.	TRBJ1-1	CASSNHMNTEAFF	TGTGCCAGCAGCAACCATATGAACACTGAAGCTTTCTTT
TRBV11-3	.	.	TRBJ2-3	CASALGGTTDTQYF	TGTGCCAGCGCCCTGGGGGGTACCACAGATACGCAGTATTTT
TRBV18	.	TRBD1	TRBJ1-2	CASSPPPGQGAAGYTF	TGTGCCAGCTCACCACCCCCTGGACAGGGGGCGGCTGGCTACACCTTC
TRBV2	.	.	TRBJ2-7	CASSGDLVVRGSYEQYF	TGTGCCAGCAGTGGGGATTTAGTGGTGAGGGGCTCCTACGAGCAGTACTTC
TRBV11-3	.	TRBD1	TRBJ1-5	CASSAYRGDQPQHF	TGTGCCAGCAGCGCCTACAGGGGGGATCAGCCCCAGCATTTT
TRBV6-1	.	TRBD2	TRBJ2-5	CASRATGGLGETQYF	TGTGCCAGCAGAGCCACGGGGGGGCTCGGAGAGACCCAGTACTTC
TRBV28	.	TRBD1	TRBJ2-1	CASSRRGRGYNEQFF	TGTGCCAGCAGCCGCAGGGGGCGGGGTTACAATGAGCAGTTCTTC
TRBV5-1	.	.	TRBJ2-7	CASSAVMSGEQYF	TGCGCCAGCAGCGCGGTTATGAGCGGGGAGCAGTACTTC
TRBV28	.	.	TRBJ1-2	CASSLWGSYGYTF	TGTGCCAGCAGTTTATGGGGCAGCTATGGCTACACCTTC
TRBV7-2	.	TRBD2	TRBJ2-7	CASSGRDPGGEQYF	TGTGCCAGCAGCGGGCGGGACCCGGGAGGGGAGCAGTACTTC
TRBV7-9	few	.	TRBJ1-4	CASSLGTGNEKLFF	TGTGCCAGCAGCCTGGGGACGGGCAATGAAAAACTGTTTTTT
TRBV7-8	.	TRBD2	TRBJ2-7	CASSSGTARAGFYEQYF	TGTGCCAGCAGCTCCGGGACGGCCAGAGCGGGATTCTACGAGCAGTACTTC
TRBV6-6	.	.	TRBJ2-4	CASRPQLAKNIQYF	TGTGCCAGCAGGCCCCAGTTAGCCAAAAACATTCAGTACTTC
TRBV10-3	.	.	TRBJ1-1	CASSYPPQAFF	TGTGCCAGCAGTTACCCCCCACAGGCTTTCTTT
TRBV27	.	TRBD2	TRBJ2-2	CASSPWTSGLTNTGELFF	TGTGCCAGCAGTCCATGGACTAGCGGGCTTACGAACACCGGGGAGCTGTTTTTT
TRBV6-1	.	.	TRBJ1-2	CASSPDRLSGYTF	TGTGCCAGCAGTCCCGACAGGTTGTCTGGCTACACCTTC